This T cell receptor (beta chain) stems from a study of regulatory T cells in long-lasting Graves disease. Time point meaning: newly diagnosed GD, antithyroid drugs for less than 3 months. RNA extracted from PBMCs served as the sequencing template. Assembly of TCR beta libraries relied on iRepertoire HTBI primers together with Arm-PCR of CDR3 regions. TCRdb independently ran MiXCR on the multiplex PCR reads; one entry per CDR3 protein. The sample shows 350,000 to 450,000 distinct CDR3 sequences, around 17% of them seen only once. This CDR3 comprises 16 residues. The germline CDR1 and CDR2 sequences are MNHEY and SMNVEV (reference sequence). Trimming removed 5 bases from V and 1 base from J, with 15 bases in between. This clonotype was seen many times. In addition, the sample was reused for a study of T cells in Graves' hyperthyroidism and ophthalmopathy. That work adds: The HTBI primer set drove a first-round RT-PCR of the TCR CDR3.

This receptor was taken from a man aged 35-49 years with Graves disease. Sequencing used peripheral blood mononuclear cells (PBMCs), obtained at new diagnosis, from a patient treated with antithyroid drugs. The rearrangement links TRBV27 to TRBJ2-1; the D is unclear. The chain's CDR3 is CASSASLVRSYNEQFF. The CDR3 DNA reads as TGTGCCAGCAGTGCCTCTCTAGTCCGGTCCTACAATGAGCAGTTCTTC.